What follows describes a single TCR beta chain. The data derive from a study of blood T cell repertoires in COVID-19. About the research overall: PBMCs, B-cell-depleted T cells, or T cells provided the cDNA or gDNA that made up the material.

Germline V gene sequence: CDR1 MNHNY, CDR2 SVGAGI (reference sequence). The CDR3 is 14 residues long. V lost 5 bases to trimming and J lost 4 bases; unmatched junction nucleotides: 7. Assay: immunoSEQ multiplex PCR; the TCRdb copy retains only in-frame clones and omits some. The sample lists fewer than 85,000 clones, about 73% occurring once. Sequencing input: peripheral blood. This TCR was sampled from a woman aged 70-85 years with acute or convalescent COVID-19. The chain has TRBV6-6 and TRBJ1-2; 7 bases agree with TRBD1. In nucleotides, the CDR3 is TGTGCCAGCAGTAACAGGGGTGGAAGCTATGGCTACACCTTC. Translated, it gives CASSNRGGSYGYTF.